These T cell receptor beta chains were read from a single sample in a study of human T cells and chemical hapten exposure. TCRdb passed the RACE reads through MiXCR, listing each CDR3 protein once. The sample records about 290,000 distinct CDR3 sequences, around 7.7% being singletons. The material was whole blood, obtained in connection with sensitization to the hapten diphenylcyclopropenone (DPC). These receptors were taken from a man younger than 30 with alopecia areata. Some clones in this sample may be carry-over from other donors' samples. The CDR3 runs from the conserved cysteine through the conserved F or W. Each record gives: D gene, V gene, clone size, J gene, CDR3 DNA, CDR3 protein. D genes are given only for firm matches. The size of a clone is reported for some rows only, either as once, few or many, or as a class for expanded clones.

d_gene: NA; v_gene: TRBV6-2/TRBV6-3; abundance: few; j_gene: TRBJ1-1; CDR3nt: TGTGCCAGCCAGGAGGGAAGTTACTTCTTT; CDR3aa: CASQEGSYFF
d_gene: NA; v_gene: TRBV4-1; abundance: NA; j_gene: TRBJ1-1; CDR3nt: TGCGCCAGCAGCCAAGATCGGTTTTACACTGAAGCTTTCTTT; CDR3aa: CASSQDRFYTEAFF
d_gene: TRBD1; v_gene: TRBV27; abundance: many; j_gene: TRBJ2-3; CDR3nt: TGTGCCAGCAGACCACAGGGGTCGCGCACAGATACGCAGTATTTT; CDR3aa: CASRPQGSRTDTQYF
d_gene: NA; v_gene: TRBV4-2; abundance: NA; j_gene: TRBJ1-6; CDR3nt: TGTGCCAGCAGCCAGGTCGGTAGGGCCTATAATTCACCCCTCCACTTT; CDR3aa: CASSQVGRAYNSPLHF
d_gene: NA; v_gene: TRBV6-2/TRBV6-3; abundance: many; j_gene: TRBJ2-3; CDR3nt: TGTGCCAGCAGTTTGACCACAGATACGCAGTATTTT; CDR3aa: CASSLTTDTQYF
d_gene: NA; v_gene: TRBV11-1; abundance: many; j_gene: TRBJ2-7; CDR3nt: TGTGCCAGCAGCTATACAGGTCCCTCCTACGAGCAGTACTTC; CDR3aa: CASSYTGPSYEQYF
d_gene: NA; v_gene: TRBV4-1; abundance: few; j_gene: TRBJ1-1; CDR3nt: TGCGCCAGCAGCCAAGATCCCGGGGGCAGAGAAGCTTTCTTT; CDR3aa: CASSQDPGGREAFF
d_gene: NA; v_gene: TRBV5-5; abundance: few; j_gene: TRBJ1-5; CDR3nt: TGTGCCAGCAGCTTTGAAACAGGGCTAAATCAGCCCCAGCATTTT; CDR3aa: CASSFETGLNQPQHF
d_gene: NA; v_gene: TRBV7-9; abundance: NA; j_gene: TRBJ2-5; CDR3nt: TGTGCCAGCAGCTTCACGATGAACCAAGAGACCCAGTACTTC; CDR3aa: CASSFTMNQETQYF
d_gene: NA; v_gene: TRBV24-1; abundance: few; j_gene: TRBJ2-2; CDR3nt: TGTGCCACCAGTGGACAGCCGAACACCGGGGAGCTGTTTTTT; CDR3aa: CATSGQPNTGELFF
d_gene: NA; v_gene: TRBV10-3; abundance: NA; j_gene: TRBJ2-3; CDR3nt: TGTGCCATCAGTCAGACTGCCACTAGCACAGATACGCAGTATTTT; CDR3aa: CAISQTATSTDTQYF
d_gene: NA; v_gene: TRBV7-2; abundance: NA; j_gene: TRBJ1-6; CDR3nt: TGTGCCAGCAGCTTCGGTGAAAGCTATAATTCACCCCTCCACTTT; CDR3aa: CASSFGESYNSPLHF